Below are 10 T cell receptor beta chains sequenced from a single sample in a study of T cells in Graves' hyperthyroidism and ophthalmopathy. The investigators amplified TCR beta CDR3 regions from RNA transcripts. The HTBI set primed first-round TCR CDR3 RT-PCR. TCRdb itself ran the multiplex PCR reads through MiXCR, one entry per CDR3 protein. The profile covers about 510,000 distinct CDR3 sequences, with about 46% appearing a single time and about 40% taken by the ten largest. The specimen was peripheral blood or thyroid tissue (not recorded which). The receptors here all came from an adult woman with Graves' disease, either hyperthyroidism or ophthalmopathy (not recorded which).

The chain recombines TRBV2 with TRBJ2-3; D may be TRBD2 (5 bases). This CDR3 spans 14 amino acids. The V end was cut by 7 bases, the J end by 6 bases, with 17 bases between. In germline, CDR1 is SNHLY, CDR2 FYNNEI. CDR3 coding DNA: TGTGCCAGCACCAAACAAGAGGGAGCCGATACGCAGTATTTT. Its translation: CASTKQEGADTQYF.

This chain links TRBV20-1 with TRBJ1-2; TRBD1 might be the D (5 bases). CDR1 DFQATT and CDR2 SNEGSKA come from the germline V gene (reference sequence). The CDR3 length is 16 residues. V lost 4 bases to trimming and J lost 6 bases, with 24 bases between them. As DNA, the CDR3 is TGCAGTGCTACGCGGACGGTAGCCACCGGGGACGATGGCTACACCTTC. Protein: CSATRTVATGDDGYTF.

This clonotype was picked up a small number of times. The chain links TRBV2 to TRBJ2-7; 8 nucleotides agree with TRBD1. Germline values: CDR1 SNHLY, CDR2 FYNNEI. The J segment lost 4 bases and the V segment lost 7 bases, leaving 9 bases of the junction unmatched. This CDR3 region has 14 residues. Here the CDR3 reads CASINGTGLYEQYF. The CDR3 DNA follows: TGTGCCAGCATTAACGGGACAGGCCTTTACGAGCAGTACTTC.

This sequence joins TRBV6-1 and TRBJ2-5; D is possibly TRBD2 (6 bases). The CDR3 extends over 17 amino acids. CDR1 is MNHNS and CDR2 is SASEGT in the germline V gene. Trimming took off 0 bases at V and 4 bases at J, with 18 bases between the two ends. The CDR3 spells CASSEARPGGKGETQYF. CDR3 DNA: TGTGCCAGCAGTGAAGCGCGTCCTGGCGGGAAGGGAGAGACCCAGTACTTC.

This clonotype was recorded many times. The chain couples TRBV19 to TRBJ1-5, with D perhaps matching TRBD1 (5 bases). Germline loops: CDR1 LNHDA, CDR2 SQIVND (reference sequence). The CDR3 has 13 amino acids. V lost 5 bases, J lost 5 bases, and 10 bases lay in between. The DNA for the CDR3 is TGTGCCAGTAGTCGCGGGGGAGATCAGCCCCAGCATTTT. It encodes CASSRGGDQPQHF.

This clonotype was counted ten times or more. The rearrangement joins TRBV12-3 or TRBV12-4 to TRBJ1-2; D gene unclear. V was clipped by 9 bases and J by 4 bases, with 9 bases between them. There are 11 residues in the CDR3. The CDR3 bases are TGTGCCAGTCAATTAGGCTATGGCTACACCTTC. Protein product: CASQLGYGYTF.

CDR3 region: CASSSRLAGVTQYF. CDR3 coding DNA: TGTGCCAGCAGCTCAAGACTAGCGGGAGTTACGCAGTATTTT. The chain uses TRBV7-9 and TRBJ2-3, with TRBD2 matching 12 bases. Looked up from germline, CDR1 is SEHNR and CDR2 is FQNEAQ (reference sequence). Trimming took 4 bases from V and 8 from J; bases not matched to a gene: 4. The CDR3 loop spans 14 amino acids.

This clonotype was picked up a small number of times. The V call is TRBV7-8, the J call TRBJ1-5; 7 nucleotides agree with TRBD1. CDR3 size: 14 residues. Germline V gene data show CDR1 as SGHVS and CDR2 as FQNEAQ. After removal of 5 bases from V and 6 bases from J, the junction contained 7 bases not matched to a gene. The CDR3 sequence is CASSVSGGLQPQHF. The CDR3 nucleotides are TGTGCCAGCAGCGTATCAGGGGGGCTTCAGCCCCAGCATTTT.

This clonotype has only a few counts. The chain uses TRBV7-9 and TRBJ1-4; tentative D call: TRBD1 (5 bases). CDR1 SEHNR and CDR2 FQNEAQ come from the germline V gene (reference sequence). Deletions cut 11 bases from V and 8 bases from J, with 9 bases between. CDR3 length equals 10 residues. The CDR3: CAEGDEKLFF. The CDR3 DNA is TGTGCCGAAGGGGACGAAAAACTGTTTTTT.

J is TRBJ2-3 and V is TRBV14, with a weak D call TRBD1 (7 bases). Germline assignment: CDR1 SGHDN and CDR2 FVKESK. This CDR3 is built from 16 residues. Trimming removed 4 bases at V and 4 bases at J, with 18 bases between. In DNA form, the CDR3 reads TGTGCCAGCAGCCCGCCGACAGGGACTTCCGCAGATACGCAGTATTTT. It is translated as CASSPPTGTSADTQYF. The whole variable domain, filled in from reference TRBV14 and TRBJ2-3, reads EAGVTQFPSHSVIEKGQTVTLRCDPISGHDNLYWYRRVMGKEIKFLLHFVKESKQDESGMPNNRFLAERTGGTYSTLKVQPAELEDSGVYFCASSPPTGTSADTQYFGPGTRLTVL.